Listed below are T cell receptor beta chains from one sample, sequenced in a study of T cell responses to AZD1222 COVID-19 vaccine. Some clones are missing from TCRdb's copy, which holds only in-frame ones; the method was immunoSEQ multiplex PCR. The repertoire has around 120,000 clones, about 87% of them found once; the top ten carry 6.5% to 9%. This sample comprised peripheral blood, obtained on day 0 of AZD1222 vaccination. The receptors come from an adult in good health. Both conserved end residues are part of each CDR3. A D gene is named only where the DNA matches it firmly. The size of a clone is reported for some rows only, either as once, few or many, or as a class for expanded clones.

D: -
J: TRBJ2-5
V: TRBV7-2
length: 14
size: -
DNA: TGTGCCAGCAGCTTATTAGGGCAGGGAGGGACCCAGTACTTC
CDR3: CASSLLGQGGTQYF

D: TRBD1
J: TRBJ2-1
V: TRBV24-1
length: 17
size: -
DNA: TGTGCCACCAGTGATTCTGGGACAGGGGGTTTGTACAATGAGCAGTTCTTC
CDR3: CATSDSGTGGLYNEQFF

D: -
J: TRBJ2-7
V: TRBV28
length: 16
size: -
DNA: TGTGCCACCAGGGTGAGGGGTGGTTACGTCTCCTACGAGCAGTACTTC
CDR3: CATRVRGGYVSYEQYF

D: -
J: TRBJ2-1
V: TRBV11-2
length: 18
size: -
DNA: TGTGCCAGCAGCTTATTTCGGGGGGCGGGAGTCGTTCCCAATGAGCAGTTCTTC
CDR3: CASSLFRGAGVVPNEQFF

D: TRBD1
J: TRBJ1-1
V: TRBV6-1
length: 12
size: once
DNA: TGTGCCACCGGGACAGCGAACACTGAAGCTTTCTTT
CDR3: CATGTANTEAFF

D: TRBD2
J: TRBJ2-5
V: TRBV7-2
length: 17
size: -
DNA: TGTGCCAGCAGCCTTTATGGGACTAGCGGGGGGGCCGAGACCCAGTACTTC
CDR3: CASSLYGTSGGAETQYF

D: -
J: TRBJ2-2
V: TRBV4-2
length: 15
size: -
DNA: TGTGCCAGCAGCCAAGATCGTGGCCCGACCGGGGAGCTGTTTTTT
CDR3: CASSQDRGPTGELFF

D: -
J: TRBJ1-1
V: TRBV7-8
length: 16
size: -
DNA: TGTGCCAGCAGCTTAGTACTGGGACAAATGAACACTGAAGCTTTCTTT
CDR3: CASSLVLGQMNTEAFF

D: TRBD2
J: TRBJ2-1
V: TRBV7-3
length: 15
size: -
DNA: TGTGCCAGCAGCCTCTCGACTAGCGGGAGCGGTATGCGGTTCTTC
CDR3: CASSLSTSGSGMRFF

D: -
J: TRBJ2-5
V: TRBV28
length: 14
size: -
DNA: TGTGCCAGCAGTTCGAGGACAGTCCAAGAGACCCAGTACTTC
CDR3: CASSSRTVQETQYF

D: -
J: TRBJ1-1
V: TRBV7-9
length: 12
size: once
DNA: TGTGCCAGCAGCCCGACCCGCGGTGAAGCTTTCTTT
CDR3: CASSPTRGEAFF

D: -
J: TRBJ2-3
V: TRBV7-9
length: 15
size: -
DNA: TGTGCCAGCAGCTTGGGACGAGCGAGCACAGATACGCAGTATTTT
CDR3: CASSLGRASTDTQYF

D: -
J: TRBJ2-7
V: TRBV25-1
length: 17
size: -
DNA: TGTGCCAGCAGTGAGGGGGGGCGGCGGGTCGAGTTCTACGAGCAGTACTTC
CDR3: CASSEGGRRVEFYEQYF

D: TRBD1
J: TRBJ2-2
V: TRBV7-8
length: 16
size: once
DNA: TGTGCCAGCATCCGAAGGGGGACAGAGAACACCGGGGAGCTGTTTTTT
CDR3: CASIRRGTENTGELFF

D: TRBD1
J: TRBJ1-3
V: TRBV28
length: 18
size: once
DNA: TGTGCCAGCAGCTCTAGCCCCGGCTTAGGGGGCTTTGGAAACACCATATATTTT
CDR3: CASSSSPGLGGFGNTIYF

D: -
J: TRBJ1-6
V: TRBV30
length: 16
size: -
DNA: TGTGCCTGGAAGGGGACACTAAGCTCCTATAATTCACCCCTCCACTTT
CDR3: CAWKGTLSSYNSPLHF

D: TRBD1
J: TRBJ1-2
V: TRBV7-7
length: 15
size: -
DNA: TGTGCTAGCAGCTTTTCCGGGACAGGGGACTATGGCTACACCTTC
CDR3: CASSFSGTGDYGYTF

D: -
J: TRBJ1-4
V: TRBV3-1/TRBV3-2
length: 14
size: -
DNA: TGTGCCAGCAGCTTCGCAACGACTAATGAAAAACTGTTTTTT
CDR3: CASSFATTNEKLFF

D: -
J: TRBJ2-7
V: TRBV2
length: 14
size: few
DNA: TGTGCCAGCAGTGGCCTAAGGGGCCATTACGAGCAGTACTTC
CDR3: CASSGLRGHYEQYF

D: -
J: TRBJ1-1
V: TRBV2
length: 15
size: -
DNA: TGTGCCAGCAGTGAATGGCTAGGGGGAAACACTGAAGCTTTCTTT
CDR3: CASSEWLGGNTEAFF

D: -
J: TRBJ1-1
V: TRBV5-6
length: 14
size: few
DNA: TGTGCCAGCAGCTTAGGACAGCAGAACACTGAAGCTTTCTTT
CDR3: CASSLGQQNTEAFF

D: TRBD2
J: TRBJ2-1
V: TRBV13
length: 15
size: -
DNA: TGTGCCAGCAGCTCCACTAGCGGTATTTACAATGAGCAGTTCTTC
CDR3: CASSSTSGIYNEQFF

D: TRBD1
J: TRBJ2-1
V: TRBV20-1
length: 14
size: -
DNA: TGCAGTGCTAGTCCCCAAGGGACAGGCAACGGGCAGTTCTTC
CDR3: CSASPQGTGNGQFF

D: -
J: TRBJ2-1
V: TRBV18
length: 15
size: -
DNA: TGTGCCAGCTCACCGTGGGATATTAGAAACAATGAGCAGTTCTTC
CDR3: CASSPWDIRNNEQFF

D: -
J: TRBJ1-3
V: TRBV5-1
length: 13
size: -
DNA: TGCGCCAGCAGCTTGTCTGGGTCGGACACCATATATTTT
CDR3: CASSLSGSDTIYF

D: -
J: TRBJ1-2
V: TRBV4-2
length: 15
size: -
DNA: TGTGCCAGCAGCCGCCCGGCAATAGCTAACTATGGCTACACCTTC
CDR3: CASSRPAIANYGYTF

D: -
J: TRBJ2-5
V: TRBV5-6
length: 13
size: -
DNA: TGTGCCAGCAGCTTGGCCCGCCGGGGGACCCAGTACTTC
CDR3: CASSLARRGTQYF

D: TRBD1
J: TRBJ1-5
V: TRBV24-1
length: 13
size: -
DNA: TGTGCCACCAGTATAGAGGGGGCCCAGCCCCAGCATTTT
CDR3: CATSIEGAQPQHF

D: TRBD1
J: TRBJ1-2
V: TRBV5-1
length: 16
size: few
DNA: TGCGCCAGCAGCTTGGCCCCCGGGACAGGGGGCGGTGGCTACACCTTC
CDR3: CASSLAPGTGGGGYTF

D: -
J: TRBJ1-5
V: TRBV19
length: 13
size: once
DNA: TGTGCCAGTACCGGGACACCAACTCAGCCCCAGCATTTT
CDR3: CASTGTPTQPQHF